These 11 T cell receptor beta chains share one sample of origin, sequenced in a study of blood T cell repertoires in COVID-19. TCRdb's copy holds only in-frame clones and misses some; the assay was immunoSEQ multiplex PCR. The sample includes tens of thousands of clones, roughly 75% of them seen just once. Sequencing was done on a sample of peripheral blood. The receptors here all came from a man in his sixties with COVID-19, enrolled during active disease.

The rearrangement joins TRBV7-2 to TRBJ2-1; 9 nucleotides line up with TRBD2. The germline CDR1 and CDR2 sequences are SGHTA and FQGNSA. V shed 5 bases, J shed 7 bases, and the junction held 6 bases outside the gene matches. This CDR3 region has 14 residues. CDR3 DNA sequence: TGTGCCAGCAGCAGACTAGCGGAGGGGAATGAGCAGTTCTTC. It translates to CASSRLAEGNEQFF. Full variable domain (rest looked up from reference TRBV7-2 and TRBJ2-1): GAGVSQSPSNKVTEKGKDVELRCDPISGHTALYWYRQSLGQGLEFLIYFQGNSAPDKSGLPSDRFSAERTGGSVSTLTIQRTQQEDSAVYLCASSRLAEGNEQFFGPGTRLTVL.

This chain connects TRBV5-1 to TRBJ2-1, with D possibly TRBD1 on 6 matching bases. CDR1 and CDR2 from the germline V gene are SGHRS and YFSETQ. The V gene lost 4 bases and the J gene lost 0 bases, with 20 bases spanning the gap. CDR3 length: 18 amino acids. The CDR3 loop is CASSRNAGRTVSYNEQFF. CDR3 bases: TGCGCCAGCAGCCGGAACGCGGGCAGGACAGTCTCCTACAATGAGCAGTTCTTC.

Here the CDR3 reads CATSGLAGSSYNEQFF. DNA of the CDR3: TGTGCCACCAGTGGCCTAGCGGGAAGCTCCTACAATGAGCAGTTCTTC. The chain carries TRBV24-1 and TRBJ2-1, with 9 bases lining up with TRBD2. With V trimmed by 5 bases and J by 0 bases, 4 bases remained unmatched. CDR1 and CDR2 from the germline V gene are KGHDR and SFDVKD. The CDR3 is 16 amino acids.

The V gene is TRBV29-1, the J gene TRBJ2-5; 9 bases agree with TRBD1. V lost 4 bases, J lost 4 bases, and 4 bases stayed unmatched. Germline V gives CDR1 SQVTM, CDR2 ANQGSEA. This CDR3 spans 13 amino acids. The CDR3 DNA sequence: TGCAGCGTTGGGGGGGGACAGGGAGAGACCCAGTACTTC. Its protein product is CSVGGGQGETQYF. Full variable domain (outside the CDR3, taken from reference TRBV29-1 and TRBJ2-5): SAVISQKPSRDICQRGTSLTIQCQVDSQVTMMFWYRQQPGQSLTLIATANQGSEATYESGFVIDKFPISRPNLTFSTLTVSNMSPEDSSIYLCSVGGGQGETQYFGPGTRLLVL.

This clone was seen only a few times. The CDR3 bases are TGTGCCAGCAGCTTAGATAGGGGTTCCGCTGAAGCTTTCTTT. Its translation is CASSLDRGSAEAFF. This chain joins TRBV7-9 and TRBJ1-1, with D tentatively TRBD1 (5 bases). Germline V lookup: CDR1 SEHNR, CDR2 FQNEAQ (reference sequence). V shed 1 base and J shed 6 bases, with 12 bases lying between them. The CDR3 runs 14 residues.

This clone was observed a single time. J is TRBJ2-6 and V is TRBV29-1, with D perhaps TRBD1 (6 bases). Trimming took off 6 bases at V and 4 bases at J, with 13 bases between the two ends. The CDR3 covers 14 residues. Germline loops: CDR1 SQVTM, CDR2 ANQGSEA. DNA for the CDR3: TGCAGCGTCGTTACAGGGTCCGGGGCCAACGTCCTGACTTTC. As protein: CSVVTGSGANVLTF.

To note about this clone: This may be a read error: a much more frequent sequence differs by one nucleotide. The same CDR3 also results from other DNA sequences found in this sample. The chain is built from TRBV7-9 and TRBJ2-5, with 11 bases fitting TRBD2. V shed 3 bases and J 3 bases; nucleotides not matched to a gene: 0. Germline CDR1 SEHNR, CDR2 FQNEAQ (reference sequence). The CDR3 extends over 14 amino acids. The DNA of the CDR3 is TGTGCCAGCAGCTTGGGACTAGCGGAAGAGACCCAGTACTTC. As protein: CASSLGLAEETQYF.

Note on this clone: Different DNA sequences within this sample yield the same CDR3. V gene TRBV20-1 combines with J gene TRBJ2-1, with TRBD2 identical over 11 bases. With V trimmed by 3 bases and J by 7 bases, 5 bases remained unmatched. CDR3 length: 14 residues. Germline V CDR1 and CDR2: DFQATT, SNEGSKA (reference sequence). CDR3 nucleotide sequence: TGCAGTGCTAGTCCGGGACTAGCGGATAATGAGCAGTTCTTC. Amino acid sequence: CSASPGLADNEQFF.

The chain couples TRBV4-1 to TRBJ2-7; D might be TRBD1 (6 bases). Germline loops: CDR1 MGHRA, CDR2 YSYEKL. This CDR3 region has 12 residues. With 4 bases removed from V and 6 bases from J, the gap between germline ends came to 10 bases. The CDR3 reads CASSPTGSEQYF. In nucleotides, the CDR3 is TGCGCCAGCAGCCCTACAGGGAGCGAGCAGTACTTC.

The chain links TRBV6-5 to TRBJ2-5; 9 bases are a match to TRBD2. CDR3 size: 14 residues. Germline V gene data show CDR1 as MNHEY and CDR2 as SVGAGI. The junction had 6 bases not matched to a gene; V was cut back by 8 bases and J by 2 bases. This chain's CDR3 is CASSRLAAQETQYF. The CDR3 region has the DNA TGTGCCAGCTCCAGACTAGCGGCACAAGAGACCCAGTACTTC.

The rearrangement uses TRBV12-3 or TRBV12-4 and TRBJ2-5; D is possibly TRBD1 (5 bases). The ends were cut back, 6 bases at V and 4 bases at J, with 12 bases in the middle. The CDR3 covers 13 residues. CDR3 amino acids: CASREVGRETQYF. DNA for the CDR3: TGTGCCAGCAGGGAAGTGGGGCGAGAGACCCAGTACTTC.